This T cell receptor beta chain was documented in a study of vaccination effects on CD4 cells after COVID-19. Only a few counts were recorded for this clone. Antigen unknown. Viral peptide pool expansion of antigen-specific CD4+ T cells preceded sequencing in the ViraFEST assay. CD4+ T cell isolation took place after 10 days of culture. Vaccinated participants had no history of SARS-CoV-2 infection and tested negative for nucleocapsid antibodies. The V gene's germline CDR1 is MDHEN and CDR2 SYDVKM. CDR3 size: 20 residues. V shed 0 bases and J 1 base; nucleotides not matched to a gene: 14. TCRdb's copy holds only in-frame clones and misses some; the assay was immunoSEQ multiplex PCR. The repertoire has roughly 23,000 clones, around 68% of them found once; the top ten carry under 14%.

This TCR was sampled from a human donor who received a COVID-19 vaccine. The sequencing here drew on CD4+ T cells from PBMCs cultured with HCoV-NL63 spike peptides, taken before COVID-19 vaccination. The chain carries TRBV28 and TRBJ1-3, with 8 positions matching TRBD1. CDR3 loop: CASSLWLGFAGGLSGNTIYF. The CDR3 bases are TGTGCCAGCAGTTTATGGTTGGGGTTCGCAGGGGGCTTATCTGGAAACACCATATATTTT.